This T cell receptor (beta chain) was documented in a study of cytotoxic CD8 clonotypes in ibrutinib-treated CLL (dated by TCRdb to the early 2020s). Looking at the study overall: The cohort had about a dozen relapsed/refractory and roughly 15 treatment-naive patients; some 17 were IGHV unmutated. On average, each sample had about 260,000 productive templates and roughly 95,000 productive rearrangements. Longitudinal samples were obtainable from about 30% of the 86 participants in the trial. Partial responses were observed in roughly 24 patients and complete responses in 2; after a median follow-up of around 68 months, remission was maintained in approximately 15 patients and progression was observed in roughly 12. Response samples were taken after a median of roughly 12 months on treatment, ranging from roughly 6 to 36 months. All remission and progressive disease samples were collected while patients were still receiving ibrutinib. Cryopreserved peripheral blood mononuclear cells were obtained prior to treatment, at the time of response, and at either disease progression or sustained remission.

Broader findings and caveats from the paper: At baseline, clonality was higher than in age-matched healthy donors and showed a strong correlation with circulating CD8+ T-cell counts. Clonality rose at ibrutinib response, remained stable during sustained remission, and dropped back toward baseline at progression. Public clonotypes were rare and either contracted or stayed stable during treatment, and the rise in clonality at ibrutinib response reflected the expansion of private clonotypes. Lymph node repertoires were not examined, and the timing of sampling was not matched between patients in sustained remission and those whose disease progressed.

The goal of deep resolution MiSeq sequencing was a depth between 1 in 1 million and 1 in 200,000 T cells, and coverage averaged 10x per clonotype. The immunoSEQ hsTCRB Kit was used to generate the TCR beta libraries. The paper's data handling went like this. ImmunoSEQ Data Assistant and ImmunoSEQ Analyzer were used for data analysis, and V, D and J genes were assigned according to IMGT definitions. Clonality, which ranges from 0 to 1, was calculated by subtracting the normalized Shannon entropy of productive rearrangement frequencies from one. Public clonotype analysis was restricted to overrepresented clonotypes comprising at least 0.05% of each patient's repertoire. Roughly 12 age-matched healthy donor repertoires from immuneACCESS were used as controls for clonality. TCRdb obtained this table from immuneACCESS and retained in-frame rearrangements with V and J assigned. These tables miss some clones; where compared with another copy, unresolved V genes account for less than half of the shortfall, and the remainder is unexplained. Clone size and V and J calls were adopted from that table, with D and trimming inferred from the DNA. The sample contains 150,000 or so clones, more than 70% of them found a single time. The ten largest make up less than 8.5% of the sample.

Roughly 1.9 micrograms of genomic DNA were extracted from cryopreserved PBMCs for TCR beta library preparation. Longitudinal blood samples from CLL patients on ibrutinib monotherapy underwent high-throughput TCR beta sequencing. Patients were enrolled in a phase 2 open-label single-center ibrutinib monotherapy trial. In regard to this clone: It has no known antigen specificity. Base qualities are not at hand, and no much larger clone is one base apart.

Looking up the germline V gene yields CDR1 SNHLY and CDR2 FYNNEI. Cut back by 4 bases and 4 bases, the V and J ends lie 7 bases apart. The CDR3, cysteine through phenylalanine, is 12 amino acids long. The CDR3 DNA has 36 bases and is translated from base 1. The sequence links TRBV2 to TRBJ1-2; the D gene is perhaps TRBD1, on 6 matching bases. This clonotype originated in a human donor with chronic lymphocytic leukemia. The sample was PBMCs, taken after 36 months of ibrutinib treatment. The DNA sequence is as follows: TGTGCCAGCAGTGGGACAGCCTATGGCTACACCTTC. It codes for CASSGTAYGYTF.